This T cell receptor beta chain was documented in a study of T cells in Graves' hyperthyroidism and ophthalmopathy. Based on clinical symptoms, serum thyroxine and TRAb, thyroid ultrasound and orbital computed tomography, diagnoses were reached. This clonotype has at least ten counts. RNA transcripts served as the template for amplifying TCR beta CDR3 regions. The HTBI primer set drove a first-round RT-PCR of the TCR CDR3. TCRdb recomputed calls from the multiplex PCR reads with MiXCR, one row per CDR3 protein. The sample holds hundreds of thousands of distinct CDR3 sequences; roughly 46% are singletons and the top ten take roughly 6.5%. The ends were cut back, 7 bases at V and 4 bases at J, with 13 bases in the middle. The CDR3 has 13 amino acids.

Source material: peripheral blood or thyroid tissue (not recorded which). The chain links TRBV12-3 or TRBV12-4 to TRBJ1-2, with D possibly matching TRBD1 (5 bases). This clonotype was sampled from an adult man with Graves' disease, either hyperthyroidism or ophthalmopathy (not recorded which). The CDR3 region is CASTQAQGYGYTF. Here the CDR3 DNA reads TGTGCCAGCACCCAGGCCCAGGGCTATGGCTACACCTTC.